Listed here are 18 T cell receptor beta chains from one sample, sequenced in a study of blood T cell repertoires in COVID-19. Profiling relied on immunoSEQ multiplex PCR, and the TCRdb table lists in-frame clones only, not all of them. The sample comprises 200,000 to 250,000 clones, approximately 83% of which are singletons, and roughly 1.9% rests with the top ten. The sequenced sample consisted of peripheral blood. Receptor source: a man aged 30 to 45 who had recovered from COVID-19.

This clone was recorded only once. The chain links TRBV6-1 to TRBJ1-1, with 11 bases aligning to TRBD1. The trim removed 2 bases at V and 7 bases at J, leaving 6 bases unmatched. CDR1 and CDR2 (germline): MNHNS, SASEGT. This CDR3 spans 15 amino acids. The CDR3 DNA reads as TGTGCCAGCAGTGAAAAACCGGGACAGGGGGATGAAGCTTTCTTT. It specifies CASSEKPGQGDEAFF.

The V gene is TRBV28, the J gene TRBJ1-2, with TRBD1 matching 11 bases. V was clipped by 6 bases and J by 7 bases; unmatched bases: 7. CDR3 size: 14 residues. Germline lookup yields CDR1 MDHEN and CDR2 SYDVKM. The CDR3 nucleotides are TGTGCCAGCAGCCTAGGACAGGGGGCAAGTGGCTACACCTTC. Its translation: CASSLGQGASGYTF.

The chain employs TRBV20-1 and TRBJ1-1; 12 bases line up with TRBD1. V lost 3 bases, J lost 11 bases, and 4 bases stayed unmatched. Per germline, CDR1 DFQATT and CDR2 SNEGSKA (reference sequence). The CDR3 extends over 12 amino acids. The CDR3 coding sequence is TGCAGTGCTAGTTGGGACAGGGGGCTTGCTTTCTTT. This translates into CSASWDRGLAFF.

V gene TRBV5-1 combines with J gene TRBJ2-3; TRBD2 is a possible D gene (5 bases). V was cut by 2 bases and J by 4 bases, with 8 bases left in between. Per germline, CDR1 SGHRS and CDR2 YFSETQ. The CDR3 totals 13 residues. The DNA for the CDR3 is TGCGCCAGCAGCTTCGGGGTGTCAGATACGCAGTATTTT. Protein sequence: CASSFGVSDTQYF.

CDR3 sequence reads: CASSPRQGRDQPQHF. For the CDR3, the DNA is TGTGCCAGCAGCCCTAGACAGGGTCGGGATCAGCCCCAGCATTTT. The chain is built from TRBV3-1 (or the pseudogene TRBV3-2) and TRBJ1-5; 7 nucleotides align to TRBD1. From germline, CDR1 is LGHDT and CDR2 YNNKEL (reference sequence). Trimming took 4 bases from V and 5 from J; bases not matched to a gene: 8. The CDR3 is made up of 15 amino acids.

The V gene is TRBV7-9, the J gene TRBJ2-2, with TRBD2 as a possible D gene (6 bases). V was shortened by 4 bases and J by 6 bases, with 12 bases between the two germline ends. In germline, CDR1 is SEHNR, CDR2 FQNEAQ (reference sequence). The CDR3 has 14 residues. The CDR3 nucleotides read TGTGCCAGCAGCTCCGGGGGAGAAGCCGGGGAGCTGTTTTTT. Protein sequence: CASSSGGEAGELFF.

The chain has TRBV5-1 and TRBJ2-5, with D possibly being TRBD1 (5 bases). V was cut by 1 base and J by 0 bases, with 7 bases left in between. CDR3 size: 14 residues. Per the germline V gene, CDR1 is SGHRS and CDR2 is YFSETQ. CDR3 protein: CASSLKGNQETQYF. In DNA form, the CDR3 reads TGCGCCAGCAGCTTGAAGGGGAACCAAGAGACCCAGTACTTC.

The chain recombines TRBV18 with TRBJ1-5; D remains unclear. Germline V CDR1 and CDR2: KGHSH, LQKENI. The CDR3 extends over 16 amino acids. V dropped 2 bases and J dropped 11 bases, with 22 bases sitting between them. CDR3 in amino acids: CASSPTSRSLTGAQHF. The CDR3 region has the DNA TGTGCCAGCTCACCAACCTCTCGTTCCCTTACGGGAGCCCAGCATTTT.

The rearrangement joins TRBV9 to TRBJ1-5; D is uncertain. V was trimmed by 0 bases and J by 3 bases, leaving 10 bases between them. The length of the CDR3 is 15 residues. The V gene's germline CDR1 is SGDLS and CDR2 YYNGEE. The CDR3, as DNA: TGTGCCAGCAGCGTAGGTCCCCTCCCCAATCAGCCCCAGCATTTT. Its protein product is CASSVGPLPNQPQHF. Complete variable domain (other parts from reference TRBV9 and TRBJ1-5): DSGVTQTPKHLITATGQRVTLRCSPRSGDLSVYWYQQSLDQGLQFLIQYYNGEERAKGNILERFSAQQFPDLHSELNLSSLELGDSALYFCASSVGPLPNQPQHFGDGTRLSIL.

This clone occurred once. The chain links TRBV19 to TRBJ2-5; 9 bases map to TRBD1. The germline V gene has CDR1 LNHDA and CDR2 SQIVND (reference sequence). The trim removed 4 bases at V and 4 bases at J, leaving 4 bases unmatched. The CDR3 length is 14 residues. The chain's CDR3 is CASSTQGAGETQYF. The CDR3 nucleotides are TGTGCCAGTAGTACACAGGGGGCTGGAGAGACCCAGTACTTC.

This chain links TRBV7-9 with TRBJ2-7, with 7 bases matching TRBD1. The germline gives CDR1 SEHNR, CDR2 FQNEAQ (reference sequence). V lost 1 base and J lost 3; bases outside the gene matches: 9. The CDR3 consists of 16 residues. CDR3 sequence: CASSLVETRGLYEQYF. The CDR3 DNA is TGTGCCAGCAGCTTAGTAGAGACGAGGGGGCTCTACGAGCAGTACTTC.

This chain connects TRBV2 to TRBJ2-1, with TRBD2 matching over 14 bases. Germline-derived CDR1 and CDR2 are SNHLY and FYNNEI. J lost 9 bases, V lost 3 bases, and 4 bases had no gene match. The CDR3 is 15 amino acids. The CDR3 nucleotides read TGTGCCAGCAGTGAGACTAGCGGGGGGGTGAGTGAGCAGTTCTTC. This codes for CASSETSGGVSEQFF.

The chain links TRBV20-1 to TRBJ1-2; a weak D match, TRBD1 (6 bases). The CDR3 consists of 11 residues. The germline CDR1 and CDR2 sequences are DFQATT and SNEGSKA (reference sequence). CDR3 nucleotide sequence: TGCAAAGCCTGGGGGCTTTTTGGCTACACCTTC. It specifies CKAWGLFGYTF.

The V gene is TRBV5-8, the J gene TRBJ1-1; tentatively, D is TRBD1 (5 bases). Germline V gives CDR1 SGHTS, CDR2 YDEGEE. Trimming shortened V by 1 base and J by 8 bases, and 12 bases separated the two germline ends. CDR3 length: 13 amino acids. CDR3 sequence (DNA): TGTGCCAGCAGCTTGAGGTGGGGCAAAGAAGCTTTCTTT. It is translated as CASSLRWGKEAFF.

The V and J genes are TRBV5-1 and TRBJ1-1; tentative D call: TRBD1 (6 bases). The CDR3 sequence is 15 residues long. Trimming removed 4 bases at V and 4 bases at J, with 17 bases between. In germline, CDR1 is SGHRS, CDR2 YFSETQ. This chain's CDR3 is CASSVIQGLVTEAFF. In nucleotides, the CDR3 is TGCGCCAGCAGCGTAATACAGGGATTGGTCACTGAAGCTTTCTTT.

CDR3 amino acids: CATPSDRGPNQPQHF. In DNA, the CDR3 is TGTGCCACCCCGTCGGACAGGGGGCCGAATCAGCCCCAGCATTTT. J is TRBJ1-5 and V is TRBV6-6; 11 nucleotides match TRBD1. The germline CDR1 and CDR2 sequences are MNHNY and SVGAGI (reference sequence). The CDR3 is 15 amino acids. Losses at the gene ends were 10 bases for V and 4 bases for J; bases not matched to a gene: 9.

In its sample, this clone was seen a few times. The chain uses TRBV12-3 or TRBV12-4 and TRBJ2-3; D remains ambiguous. Trimming removed 10 bases from V and 0 bases from J, with 8 bases in between. This CDR3 contains 12 residues. The CDR3 sequence is CATSTSTDTQYF. The CDR3 nucleotides are TGTGCCACCTCCACTAGCACAGATACGCAGTATTTT.

The chain has TRBV5-5 and TRBJ1-4; the match to TRBD1 covers 8 bases. J was trimmed by 7 bases and V by 1 base; bases with no gene match: 3. This CDR3 contains 14 residues. In germline, CDR1 is SGHKS, CDR2 YYEKEE (reference sequence). The CDR3 region is CASSLTGGTEKLFF. CDR3 sequence (DNA): TGTGCCAGCAGCTTGACAGGGGGTACTGAAAAACTGTTTTTT.